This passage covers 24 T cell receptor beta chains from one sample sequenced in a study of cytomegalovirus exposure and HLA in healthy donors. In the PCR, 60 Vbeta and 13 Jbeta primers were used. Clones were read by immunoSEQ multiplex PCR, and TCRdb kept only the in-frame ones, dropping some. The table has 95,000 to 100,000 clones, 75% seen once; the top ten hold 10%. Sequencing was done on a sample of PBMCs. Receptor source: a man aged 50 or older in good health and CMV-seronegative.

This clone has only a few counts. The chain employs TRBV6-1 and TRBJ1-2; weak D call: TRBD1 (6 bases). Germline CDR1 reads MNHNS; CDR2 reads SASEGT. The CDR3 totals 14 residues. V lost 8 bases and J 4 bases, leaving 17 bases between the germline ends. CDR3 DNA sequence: TGTGCCAGCGTAGGGGGGGAAAGGTCCTATGGCTACACCTTC. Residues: CASVGGERSYGYTF.

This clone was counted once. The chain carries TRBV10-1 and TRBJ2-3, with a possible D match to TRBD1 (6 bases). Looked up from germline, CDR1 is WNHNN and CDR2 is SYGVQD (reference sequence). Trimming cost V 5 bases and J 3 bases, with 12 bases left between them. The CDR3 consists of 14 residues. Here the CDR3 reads CASSIQGGTDTQYF. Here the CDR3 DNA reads TGCGCCAGCAGTATACAGGGTGGGACAGATACGCAGTATTTT.

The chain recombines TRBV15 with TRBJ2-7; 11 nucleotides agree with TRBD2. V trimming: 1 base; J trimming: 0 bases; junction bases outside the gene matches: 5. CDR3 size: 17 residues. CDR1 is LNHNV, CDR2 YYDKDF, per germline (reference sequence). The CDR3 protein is CATSRGITSGSSYEQYF. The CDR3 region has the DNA TGTGCCACCAGCAGAGGGATTACTAGCGGGAGCTCCTACGAGCAGTACTTC.

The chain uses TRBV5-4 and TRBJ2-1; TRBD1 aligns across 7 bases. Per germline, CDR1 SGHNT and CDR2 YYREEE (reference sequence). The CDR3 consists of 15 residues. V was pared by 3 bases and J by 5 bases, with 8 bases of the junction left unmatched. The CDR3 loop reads CASSSRQGVNNEQFF. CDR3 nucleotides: TGTGCCAGCAGCTCACGACAGGGAGTAAACAATGAGCAGTTCTTC.

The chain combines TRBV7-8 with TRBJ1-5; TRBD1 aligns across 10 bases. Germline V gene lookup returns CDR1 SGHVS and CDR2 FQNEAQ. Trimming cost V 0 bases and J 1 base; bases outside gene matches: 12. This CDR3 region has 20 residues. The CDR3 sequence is CASSLARTTGGAKSNQPQHF. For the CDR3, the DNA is TGTGCCAGCAGCTTAGCCCGAACGACAGGGGGCGCGAAAAGCAATCAGCCCCAGCATTTT.

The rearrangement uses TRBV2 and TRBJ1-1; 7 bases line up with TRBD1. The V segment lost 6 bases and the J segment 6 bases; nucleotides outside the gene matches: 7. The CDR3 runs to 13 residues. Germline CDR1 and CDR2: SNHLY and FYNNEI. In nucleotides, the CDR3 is TGTGCCAGCAGAACAGGGGATGGGGCTGAAGCTTTCTTT. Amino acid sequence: CASRTGDGAEAFF. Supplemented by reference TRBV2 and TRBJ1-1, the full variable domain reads EPEVTQTPSHQVTQMGQEVILRCVPISNHLYFYWYRQILGQKVEFLVSFYNNEISEKSEIFDDQFSVERPDGSNFTLKIRSTKLEDSAMYFCASRTGDGAEAFFGQGTRLTVV.

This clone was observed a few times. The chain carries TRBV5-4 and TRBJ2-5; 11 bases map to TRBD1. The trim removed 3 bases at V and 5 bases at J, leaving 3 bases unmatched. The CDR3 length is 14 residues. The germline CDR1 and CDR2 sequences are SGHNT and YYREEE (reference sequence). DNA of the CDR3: TGTGCCAGCAGCTCGGGGACAGGGGGGGAGACCCAGTACTTC. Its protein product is CASSSGTGGETQYF.

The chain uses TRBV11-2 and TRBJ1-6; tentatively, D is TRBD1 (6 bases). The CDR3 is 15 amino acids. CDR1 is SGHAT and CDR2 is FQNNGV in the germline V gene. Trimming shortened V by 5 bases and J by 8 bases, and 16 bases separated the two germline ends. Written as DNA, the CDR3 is TGTGCCAGCAGCCCCCGACATGGGGGCGATTCACCCCTCCACTTT. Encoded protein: CASSPRHGGDSPLHF.

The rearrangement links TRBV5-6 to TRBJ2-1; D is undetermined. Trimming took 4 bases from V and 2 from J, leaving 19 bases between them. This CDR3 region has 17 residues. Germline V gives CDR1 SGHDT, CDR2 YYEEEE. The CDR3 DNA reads TGTGCCAGCAGCCCCGTAGGAGCGCGCTTACCCTACAATGAGCAGTTCTTC. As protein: CASSPVGARLPYNEQFF.

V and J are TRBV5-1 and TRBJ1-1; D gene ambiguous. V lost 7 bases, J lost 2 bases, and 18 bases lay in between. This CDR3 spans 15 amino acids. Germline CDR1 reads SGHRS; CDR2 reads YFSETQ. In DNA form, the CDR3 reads TGCGCCAGCCACGCTGTTTCAGGCCCAAACACTGAAGCTTTCTTT. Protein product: CASHAVSGPNTEAFF.

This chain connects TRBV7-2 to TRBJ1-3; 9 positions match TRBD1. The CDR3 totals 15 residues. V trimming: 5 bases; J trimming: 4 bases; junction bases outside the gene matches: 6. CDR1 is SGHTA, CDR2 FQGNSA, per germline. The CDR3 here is CASSKQTGGGNTIYF. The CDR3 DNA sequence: TGTGCCAGCAGCAAACAGACAGGGGGAGGAAACACCATATATTTT.

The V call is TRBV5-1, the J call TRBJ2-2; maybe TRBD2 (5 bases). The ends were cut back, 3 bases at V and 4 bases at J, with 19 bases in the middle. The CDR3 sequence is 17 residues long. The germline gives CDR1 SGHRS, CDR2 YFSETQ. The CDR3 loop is CASSSQLGILSTGELFF. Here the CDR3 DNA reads TGCGCCAGCAGCTCCCAGCTCGGGATTTTGAGCACCGGGGAGCTGTTTTTT.

The CDR3 here is CASMVAGRYEQYF. CDR3 sequence (DNA): TGTGCCAGCATGGTAGCGGGGAGGTACGAGCAGTACTTC. The rearrangement uses TRBV6-1 and TRBJ2-7; 8 bases fit TRBD2. Germline values: CDR1 MNHNS, CDR2 SASEGT. Unmatched junction bases numbered 6, after V lost 7 bases and J lost 4 bases. This CDR3 has 13 residues.

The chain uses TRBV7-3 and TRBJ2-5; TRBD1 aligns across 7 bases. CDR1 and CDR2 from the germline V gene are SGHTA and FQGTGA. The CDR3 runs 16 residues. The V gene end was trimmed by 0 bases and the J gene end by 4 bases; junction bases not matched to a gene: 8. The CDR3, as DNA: TGTGCCAGCAGCTTAACGGGGGCACAGGGGAGAGAGACCCAGTACTTC. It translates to CASSLTGAQGRETQYF. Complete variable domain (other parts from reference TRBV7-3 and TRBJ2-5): GAGVSQTPSNKVTEKGKYVELRCDPISGHTALYWYRQSLGQGPEFLIYFQGTGAADDSGLPNDRFFAVRPEGSVSTLKIQRTERGDSAVYLCASSLTGAQGRETQYFGPGTRLLVL.

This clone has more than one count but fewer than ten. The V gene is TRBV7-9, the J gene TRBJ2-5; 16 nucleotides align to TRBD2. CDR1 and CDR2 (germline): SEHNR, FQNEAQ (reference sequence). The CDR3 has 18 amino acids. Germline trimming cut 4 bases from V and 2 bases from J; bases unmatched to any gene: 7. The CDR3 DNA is TGTGCCAGCAGCTCTGGGACTAGCGGGAGGGCGGATCAAGAGACCCAGTACTTC. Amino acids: CASSSGTSGRADQETQYF. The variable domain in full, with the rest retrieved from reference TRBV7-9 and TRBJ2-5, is DTGVSQNPRHKITKRGQNVTFRCDPISEHNRLYWYRQTLGQGPEFLTYFQNEAQLEKSRLLSDRFSAERPKGSFSTLEIQRTEQGDSAMYLCASSSGTSGRADQETQYFGPGTRLLVL.

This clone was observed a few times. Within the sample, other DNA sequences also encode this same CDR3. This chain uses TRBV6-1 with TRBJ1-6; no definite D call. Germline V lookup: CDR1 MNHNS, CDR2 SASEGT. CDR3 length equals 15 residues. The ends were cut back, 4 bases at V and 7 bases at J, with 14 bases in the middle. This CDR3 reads CASSVFEGGNSPLHF. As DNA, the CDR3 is TGTGCCAGCAGTGTCTTCGAGGGAGGCAATTCACCCCTCCACTTT.

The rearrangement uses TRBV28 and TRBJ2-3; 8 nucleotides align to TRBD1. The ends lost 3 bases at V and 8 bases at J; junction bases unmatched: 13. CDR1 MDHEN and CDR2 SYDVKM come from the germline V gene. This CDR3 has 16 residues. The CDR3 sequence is CASSFTGQGGGGTQYF. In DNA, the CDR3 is TGTGCCAGCAGTTTTACAGGACAGGGAGGAGGAGGTACGCAGTATTTT.

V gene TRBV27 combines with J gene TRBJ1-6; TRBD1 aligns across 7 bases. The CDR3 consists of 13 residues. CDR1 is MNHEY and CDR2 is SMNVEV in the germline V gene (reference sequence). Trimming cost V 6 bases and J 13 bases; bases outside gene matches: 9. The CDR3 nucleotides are TGTGCCAGCAGCCTCGGACAGGTTTCCCCCCTCCACTTT. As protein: CASSLGQVSPLHF.

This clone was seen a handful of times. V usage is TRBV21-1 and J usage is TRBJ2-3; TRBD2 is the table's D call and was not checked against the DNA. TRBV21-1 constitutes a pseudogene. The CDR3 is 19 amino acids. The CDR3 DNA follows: TGTGCCAGCAGCAAATATCGTCTCGCGGGGAAATTTTATATAGATACGCAGTATTTT. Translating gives CASSKYRLAGKFYIDTQYF.

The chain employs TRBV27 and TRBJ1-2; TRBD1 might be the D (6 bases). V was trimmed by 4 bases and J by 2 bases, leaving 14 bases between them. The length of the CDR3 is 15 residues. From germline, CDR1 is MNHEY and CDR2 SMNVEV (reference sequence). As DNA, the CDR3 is TGTGCCAGCAGTTCCCAGGGGACCGTCAACTATGGCTACACCTTC. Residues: CASSSQGTVNYGYTF.

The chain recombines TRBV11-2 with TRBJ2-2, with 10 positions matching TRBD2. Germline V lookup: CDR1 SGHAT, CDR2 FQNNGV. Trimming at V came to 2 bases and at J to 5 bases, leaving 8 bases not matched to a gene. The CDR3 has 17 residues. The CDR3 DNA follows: TGTGCCAGCAGCTTACCAAAGCGGGAGGGCACGACCGGGGAGCTGTTTTTT. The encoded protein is CASSLPKREGTTGELFF.

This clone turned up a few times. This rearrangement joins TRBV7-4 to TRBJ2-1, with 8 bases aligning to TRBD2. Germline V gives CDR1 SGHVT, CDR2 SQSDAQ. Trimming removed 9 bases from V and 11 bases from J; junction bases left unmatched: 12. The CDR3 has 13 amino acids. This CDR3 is CARAGAPSSKQFF. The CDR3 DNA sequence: TGTGCCAGAGCGGGAGCCCCTTCGTCCAAGCAGTTCTTC.

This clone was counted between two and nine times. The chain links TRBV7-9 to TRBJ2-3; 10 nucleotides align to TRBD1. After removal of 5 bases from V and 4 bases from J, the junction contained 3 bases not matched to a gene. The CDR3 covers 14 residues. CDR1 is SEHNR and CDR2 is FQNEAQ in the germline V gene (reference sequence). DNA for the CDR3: TGTGCCAGCAGCGTCGGACAGGGGGCAGATACGCAGTATTTT. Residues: CASSVGQGADTQYF.

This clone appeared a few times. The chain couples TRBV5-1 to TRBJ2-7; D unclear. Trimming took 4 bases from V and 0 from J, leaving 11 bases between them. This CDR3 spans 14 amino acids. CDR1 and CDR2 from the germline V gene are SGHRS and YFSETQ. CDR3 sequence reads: CASSLLLSSYEQYF. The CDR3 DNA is TGCGCCAGCAGCCTCCTATTGAGCTCCTACGAGCAGTACTTC.